The text below deals with one T cell receptor (beta chain). The data are from a study of shared clonotypes between healthy human individuals. The protocol was immunoSEQ multiplex PCR, while the TCRdb copy is restricted to in-frame clones and leaves out a portion. The sample holds some 2,000,000 clones, over 85% seen once. Germline assignment: CDR1 MGHRA and CDR2 YSYEKL. Trimming took 4 bases from V and 2 from J, leaving 14 bases between them. The CDR3 runs 15 residues. The sample consisted of naive CD4+ T cells sorted from blood. Subset here: CD45RA+ positively selected. This clonotype was obtained from a man in his late teens or twenties in good health. The chain joins TRBV4-1 to TRBJ2-5; D assignment may be TRBD1 or TRBD2 (5 bases each). CDR3 DNA: TGCGCCAGCAGCCTTTTTCCGGGGCTGCAAGAGACCCAGTACTTC. Translated: CASSLFPGLQETQYF.